This TCR beta chain was captured by sequencing in a study of blood T cell repertoires in COVID-19. Allocation to cohorts depended on clinical history reported by the participants. The CDR3 loop spans 15 amino acids. V was trimmed by 1 base and J by 2 bases, leaving 12 bases between them. Germline lookup yields CDR1 SGHTA and CDR2 FQGNSA. Assay: immunoSEQ multiplex PCR; the TCRdb copy retains only in-frame clones and omits some. The sample includes about 170,000 clones, around 83% of them seen just once. The genes are TRBV7-2 and TRBJ2-7; D is perhaps TRBD1 (6 bases). Sequenced material: PBMCs or T cells enriched from blood (not recorded which). This receptor was identified in a woman aged 50 to 60 in a cohort exposed to, infected with or recovered from COVID-19 (not recorded which). The CDR3 is CASSLVQGQPYEQYF. CDR3 nucleotides: TGTGCCAGCAGCTTAGTTCAAGGACAGCCCTACGAGCAGTACTTC.